This entry concerns a single T cell receptor beta chain. Authors' processing steps: Amplification from reference gene primers served as the basis for estimated nucleated cell counts. Using immunoSEQ multiplex PCR, the repertoire was profiled, and TCRdb retains in-frame clones only, with some absent. V and J calls and clone size come straight from that table; D and trimming were deduced from the DNA. This table holds under 400,000 clones, about nine tenths found once. From germline, CDR1 is MDHEN and CDR2 SYDVKM. V was clipped by 7 bases and J by 3 bases; unmatched bases: 14. This CDR3 region has 17 residues. The sample originates from a study of blood T cell repertoires in COVID-19. For the study at large: From the United States, Italy and Spain came samples of acute and convalescent COVID-19. PBMCs, B-cell-depleted T cells, or T cells were the source of the cDNA or gDNA that made up the material.

Enrolled during active infection, Seattle patients were then followed longitudinally. The receptor was derived from a woman in her thirties with COVID-19, enrolled during active disease. The rearrangement uses TRBV28 and TRBJ2-7, with 11 bases lining up with TRBD2. Source material: peripheral blood. CDR3 nucleotides: TGTGCCAGCAACCCAGGGGCTAGCGGGAGGACGTTCTACGAGCAGTACTTC. Translating gives CASNPGASGRTFYEQYF.